What follows describes a single TCR beta chain. Its specificity is not known. Germline V CDR1 and CDR2: SGHNT, YENEEA. The CDR3 totals 13 residues. Trimming stripped 0 bases from V and 5 bases from J, with 7 bases between. These data are taken from a study of cytotoxic CD8 clonotypes in ibrutinib-treated CLL. Study as a whole: After treatment lasting a median roughly 13 months, range 6 to 36, response samples were collected. Study-wide results and caveats: Clonality (at baseline) was higher than in age-matched healthy donors and tracked circulating CD8+ T-cell counts. Public clonotypes, found uncommonly, either contracted or stayed stable on treatment. Clonality increased with ibrutinib response but returned toward baseline at progression.

Repertoires were generated with immunoSEQ multiplex PCR, while TCRdb's copy carries only in-frame clones and drops some. The sample records fewer than 400,000 clones, 60% to 80% being singletons. This rearrangement joins TRBV11-3 to TRBJ1-1; D not resolved. The specimen was PBMCs, collected after 36 months of ibrutinib treatment. The origin of this receptor is a human donor with chronic lymphocytic leukemia. The CDR3 sequence is CASSLDLQTEAFF. The DNA for the CDR3 is TGTGCCAGCAGCTTAGATTTACAGACTGAAGCTTTCTTT.